This record concerns one TCR beta chain sequence. Its antigen is currently not known. The input lacks base qualities; no much larger clone sits a single base away. The data were taken from a study of blood T cells in healthy people across ages (dated by TCRdb to the mid-2010s). Concerning the study at large: In model experiments, template switching captured roughly one uniquely barcoded TCR beta cDNA molecule for every two T cells. To track age-related changes in TCR beta repertoire diversity, the study relied on deep sequencing normalized with unique cDNA molecular identifiers. The donors were split into four age groups: young (average around 15 years), middle-aged (roughly 39), aged (about 56) and long-lived (under 85). To avoid experimental bias, donors of different ages were randomly spread across the sequencing lanes. For two donors (one aged 18 to 30 and one aged 80 or older), the study analyzed two additional independent replicas of 1 million unique cDNA reads from the same blood draw.

The 39 donors, aged roughly 6 to 100 years, were systemically healthy Caucasian individuals from Russia. About 9.8 milliliters of peripheral blood were drawn from each donor into EDTA-treated Vacutainer tubes. Ficoll-Paque density-gradient centrifugation was used to isolate PBMCs, with at least 7 million per sample. Trizol reagent was used to extract total RNA from PBMCs, with at least 6 micrograms per sample. Naive CD45RAhigh/CD27high T cell percentages were measured by flow cytometry on a PBMC aliquot from every donor. The library was produced with 5' RACE. The data were produced on an Illumina HiSeq 2500. A second roughly 6 to 12 cycle PCR used a sample-barcoded 5' primer and a J-beta primer mix. A unique molecular identifier was introduced onto each TCR beta cDNA molecule by a template-switch 5' adaptor carrying 12 random nucleotides. Each sample yielded at least 3 million CDR3-containing paired-end reads. All of the RNA was converted into first-strand cDNA using the Mint cDNA synthesis kit, with a TRBC-specific oligonucleotide serving as the primer. Following uracil-DNA glycosylase treatment, all cDNA underwent a first 18-cycle PCR with the universal primers M1SS and BC2_uni_R. As for how the authors treated the data: Each sample was normalized by randomly selecting 1 million high-quality reads, each carrying a distinct molecular identifier. Instead of being binned into consensus sequences, reads with shared molecular identifiers were discarded. MiTCR, set to a Q25 quality threshold and the strictest error-elimination algorithm, was used for CDR3 identification, clonotype clustering and error correction. Lower-bound total TCR beta diversity was estimated with a nonparametric unseen species model using Euler transformation. The public sequencing data were trimmed at Q25 with fastp and processed into clonotypes with MiXCR by TCRdb, which kept only in-frame beta chains. Each CDR3 protein appears once, grouped with its most common genes and DNA. TCRdb's processing, not the authors' own work, is the source of the V and J calls. The sample table lists about 680,000 distinct CDR3 sequences, 45% to 50% of them with a count of one. The ten largest account for 25% to 35% of the sample.

There are 13 amino acids in the CDR3, from cysteine to phenylalanine inclusive. Of all the DNA, just the CDR3 is kept, 39 bases in frame from base 1. The germline V gene provides CDR1 SQVTM and CDR2 ANQGSEA. V sheds 7 bases and J sheds 2 bases, leaving 14 bases between their ends. Beyond this particular receptor, the publication reports: The long-lived group showed more naive CD4+ T cells, fewer expanded clones and increased TCR diversity than the aged group, suggesting age selection. Total diversity estimates from one million sequenced T cells were considered lower bounds and underestimates. As age increased, observed TCR beta diversity per million T cells dropped in a roughly linear way, and a significant reduction was already evident by age 40. The CMV infection status of donors was not known, potentially confounding age-related changes in expanded clonotypes. Conclusive comparison of naive and antigen-experienced compartments was prevented by the profiling of bulk unsorted PBMCs. There was a strong correlation between observed TCR beta diversity and the percentage of naive T cells measured by flow cytometry.

The receptor comes from a woman aged 55-69 years in good health. Sequencing input: blood. This chain joins TRBV29-1 to TRBJ1-2, with no D gene named confidently. The DNA sequence reads TGCAGCGCCCGCGAGGTTTCCAACTATGGCTACACCTTC. This gives the protein CSAREVSNYGYTF.